This passage covers 21 T cell receptor beta chains from one sample sequenced in a study of T cells in tuberculosis. Profiling relied on immunoSEQ multiplex PCR, and the TCRdb table lists in-frame clones only, not all of them. Found here are tens of thousands of clones, around 93% of them singletons; the top ten hold about an eighth. The sample taken for sequencing was PBMCs. The receptors here all came from a donor aged 5 to 30 with latent tuberculosis or without tuberculosis infection. Some clones in this sample may be carry-over from other donors' samples.

This clone was seen a single time. The chain joins TRBV5-5 to TRBJ1-2; 9 positions agree with TRBD1. The junction had 5 bases not matched to a gene; V was cut back by 4 bases and J by 1 base. CDR1 and CDR2 (germline): SGHKS, YYEKEE (reference sequence). The CDR3 is 15 residues long. This chain's CDR3 is CASSVTGGVNYGYTF. The CDR3 nucleotides read TGTGCCAGCAGCGTCACAGGGGGCGTTAACTATGGCTACACCTTC.

The chain is built from TRBV7-8 and TRBJ2-1, with TRBD1 matching over 9 bases. CDR3 length: 16 residues. J was trimmed by 5 bases and V by 4 bases; bases with no gene match: 9. Germline V gene lookup returns CDR1 SGHVS and CDR2 FQNEAQ. The CDR3 loop reads CASSYLRDRANNEQFF. The CDR3 nucleotides read TGTGCCAGCAGCTATCTCCGGGACAGGGCTAACAATGAGCAGTTCTTC.

V and J are TRBV4-1 and TRBJ1-2, with 7 bases aligning to TRBD1. With V trimmed by 0 bases and J by 6 bases, 13 bases remained unmatched. This CDR3 spans 17 amino acids. CDR1 and CDR2 (germline): MGHRA, YSYEKL. This CDR3 is CASSQENRGGRNDGYTF. CDR3 coding DNA: TGCGCCAGCAGCCAAGAGAACAGGGGAGGTCGAAATGATGGCTACACCTTC.

This chain uses TRBV11-3 with TRBJ1-2; TRBD1 might be the D (6 bases). The germline V gene encodes CDR1 SGHNT and CDR2 YENEEA. The CDR3 runs to 16 residues. Trimming shortened V by 3 bases and J by 2 bases, and 16 bases separated the two germline ends. The CDR3 nucleotides are TGTGCCAGCAGCTTCTGGGCAGGGACAAAGAACTATGGCTACACCTTC. This gives the protein CASSFWAGTKNYGYTF.

The chain is built from TRBV6-5 and TRBJ2-3; D possibly corresponds to TRBD1 (6 bases). V dropped 3 bases and J dropped 3 bases, with 13 bases sitting between them. Germline V gene lookup returns CDR1 MNHEY and CDR2 SVGAGI. The CDR3 consists of 15 residues. Here the CDR3 DNA reads TGTGCCAGCAGTTATGGTTGGGGGCTTACAGATACGCAGTATTTT. Its translation: CASSYGWGLTDTQYF.

The chain is built from TRBV7-3 and TRBJ2-1, with TRBD2 identical over 12 bases. Germline V gene sequence: CDR1 SGHTA, CDR2 FQGTGA. The length of the CDR3 is 14 residues. The V segment lost 6 bases and the J segment 8 bases; nucleotides outside the gene matches: 5. CDR3 sequence (DNA): TGTGCCAGCAGTACTAGCGGGGGGAGAGATGAGCAGTTCTTC. This encodes CASSTSGGRDEQFF. The entire variable domain, with the rest obtained from reference TRBV7-3 and TRBJ2-1, is as follows: GAGVSQTPSNKVTEKGKYVELRCDPISGHTALYWYRQSLGQGPEFLIYFQGTGAADDSGLPNDRFFAVRPEGSVSTLKIQRTERGDSAVYLCASSTSGGRDEQFFGPGTRLTVL.

This chain joins TRBV6-5 and TRBJ2-7, with D perhaps TRBD1 (6 bases). V was cut by 4 bases and J by 2 bases, with 15 bases left in between. This CDR3 is built from 15 residues. The germline V gene has CDR1 MNHEY and CDR2 SVGAGI. The CDR3 nucleotides read TGTGCCAGCAGTTCCCGACAGGTGGGGACCTACGAGCAGTACTTC. It specifies CASSSRQVGTYEQYF.

The chain is built from TRBV7-9 and TRBJ1-2; 8 bases agree with TRBD1. The V gene end was trimmed by 5 bases and the J gene end by 2 bases; junction bases not matched to a gene: 7. Germline CDR1 and CDR2: SEHNR and FQNEAQ (reference sequence). The CDR3 spans 15 residues. The CDR3 DNA reads as TGTGCCAGCAGCCATGGGACAGGAATGAACTATGGCTACACCTTC. This sequence encodes CASSHGTGMNYGYTF.

The CDR3 sequence is CASSRRDRAFSSGNTIYF. CDR3 DNA: TGTGCCAGCAGCCGCCGGGACAGGGCCTTTTCCTCTGGAAACACCATATATTTT. The rearrangement uses TRBV7-8 and TRBJ1-3; 9 nucleotides line up with TRBD1. This CDR3 is built from 18 residues. The germline gives CDR1 SGHVS, CDR2 FQNEAQ. V dropped 5 bases and J dropped 0; count of bases not matched to a gene: 11.

The chain employs TRBV5-4 and TRBJ2-1; 11 bases agree with TRBD1. Germline V gives CDR1 SGHNT, CDR2 YYREEE (reference sequence). The CDR3 runs 16 residues. V was clipped by 4 bases and J by 8 bases; unmatched bases: 11. Here the CDR3 DNA reads TGTGCCAGCAGCAGAGAGGACAGGGGGCTAGCCGATGAGCAGTTCTTC. Encoded protein: CASSREDRGLADEQFF.

The V and J genes are TRBV5-6 and TRBJ1-2; TRBD1 aligns across 7 bases. This CDR3 spans 15 amino acids. Germline CDR1 is SGHDT and CDR2 is YYEEEE. Trimming cost V 4 bases and J 1 base; bases outside gene matches: 7. As DNA, the CDR3 is TGTGCCAGCAGCCCAGGGACAGCACTTAACTATGGCTACACCTTC. The encoded protein is CASSPGTALNYGYTF.

V gene TRBV27 combines with J gene TRBJ2-7; 12 bases align to TRBD1. Trimming removed 5 bases from V and 4 bases from J; junction bases left unmatched: 24. The CDR3 is 21 amino acids. Germline lookup yields CDR1 MNHEY and CDR2 SMNVEV (reference sequence). CDR3 nucleotides: TGTGCCAGCAGTCGCCGGGACAGGGGGCGTAGGGTCCCCCATGAGAGATACGAGCAGTACTTC. This codes for CASSRRDRGRRVPHERYEQYF.

This chain links TRBV10-1 with TRBJ1-2, with D maybe TRBD1 (6 bases). The V gene lost 3 bases and the J gene lost 7 bases, with 24 bases spanning the gap. CDR1 and CDR2 from the germline V gene are WNHNN and SYGVQD (reference sequence). The CDR3 is made up of 17 amino acids. This CDR3 is CASSDDRTATQSGGYTF. The CDR3 DNA follows: TGCGCCAGCAGTGATGACCGGACAGCGACTCAATCGGGTGGCTACACCTTC.

In its sample, this clone was seen once. The gene calls are TRBV18 and TRBJ2-5; 9 positions match TRBD1. Germline CDR1 and CDR2: KGHSH and LQKENI. The CDR3 has 14 amino acids. The trim removed 5 bases at V and 4 bases at J, leaving 5 bases unmatched. The CDR3 nucleotides read TGTGCCAGCTCAGCTGGGACAGGGCGAGAGACCCAGTACTTC. This codes for CASSAGTGRETQYF.

The chain links TRBV4-3 to TRBJ2-4; 7 bases map to TRBD1. The V segment lost 3 bases and the J segment 4 bases; nucleotides outside the gene matches: 9. There are 16 residues in the CDR3. CDR1 and CDR2 from the germline V gene are LGHNA and YSLEER. CDR3 coding DNA: TGCGCCAGCAGCCAGGCGATACAGGGGTCAAAAAACATTCAGTACTTC. Translating gives CASSQAIQGSKNIQYF.

The genes are TRBV19 and TRBJ1-2; D gene ambiguous. Germline V CDR1 and CDR2: LNHDA, SQIVND (reference sequence). The ends were cut back, 7 bases at V and 0 bases at J, with 12 bases in the middle. The CDR3 totals 14 residues. In DNA form, the CDR3 reads TGTGCCAGTACCGGGAGCACTACTAACTATGGCTACACCTTC. Translating it yields CASTGSTTNYGYTF. The full variable domain, with the rest looked up from reference TRBV19 and TRBJ1-2, is DGGITQSPKYLFRKEGQNVTLSCEQNLNHDAMYWYRQDPGQGLRLIYYSQIVNDFQKGDIAEGYSVSREKKESFPLTVTSAQKNPTAFYLCASTGSTTNYGYTFGSGTRLTVV.

V and J are TRBV5-1 and TRBJ2-2; TRBD1 might be the D (6 bases). Germline CDR1 reads SGHRS; CDR2 reads YFSETQ. The CDR3 is 13 amino acids. Trimming stripped 0 bases from V and 6 bases from J, with 6 bases between. The CDR3 loop is CASSLEGAGELFF. The CDR3 DNA reads as TGCGCCAGCAGCTTGGAGGGGGCCGGGGAGCTGTTTTTT.

The chain is built from TRBV5-1 and TRBJ2-5; TRBD2 is a possible D gene (6 bases). V lost 0 bases and J lost 4, with 7 bases in between. Germline-derived CDR1 and CDR2 are SGHRS and YFSETQ. This CDR3 spans 13 amino acids. CDR3 DNA: TGCGCCAGCAGCTTGGTCGGGGGAGAGACCCAGTACTTC. Protein product: CASSLVGGETQYF.

V is TRBV11-2 and J is TRBJ2-2; D remains unclear. V lost 1 base and J 1 base, leaving 4 bases between the germline ends. This CDR3 has 14 amino acids. Per the germline V gene, CDR1 is SGHAT and CDR2 is FQNNGV. The DNA of the CDR3 is TGTGCCAGCAGCTTAGTCTGGAACACCGGGGAGCTGTTTTTT. Protein sequence: CASSLVWNTGELFF. The variable domain in full, completed from reference TRBV11-2 and TRBJ2-2, reads EAGVAQSPRYKIIEKRQSVAFWCNPISGHATLYWYQQILGQGPKLLIQFQNNGVVDDSQLPKDRFSAERLKGVDSTLKIQPAKLEDSAVYLCASSLVWNTGELFFGEGSRLTVL.

The gene calls are TRBV29-1 and TRBJ1-2; possibly TRBD1 for D (5 bases). There are 11 residues in the CDR3. Between the trimmed V and J ends, which lost 4 bases and 9 bases, there was a span of 12 bases. The germline V gene has CDR1 SQVTM and CDR2 ANQGSEA. CDR3 nucleotides: TGCAGCGTTGCGACAGTCGGTCGCTACACCTTC. Translation: CSVATVGRYTF. Full variable domain (rest looked up from reference TRBV29-1 and TRBJ1-2): SAVISQKPSRDICQRGTSLTIQCQVDSQVTMMFWYRQQPGQSLTLIATANQGSEATYESGFVIDKFPISRPNLTFSTLTVSNMSPEDSSIYLCSVATVGRYTFGSGTRLTVV.

The chain joins TRBV6-5 to TRBJ1-1, with 9 positions matching TRBD1. From germline, CDR1 is MNHEY and CDR2 SVGAGI. The CDR3 spans 14 residues. After removal of 2 bases from V and 5 bases from J, the junction contained 3 bases not matched to a gene. CDR3 DNA sequence: TGTGCCAGCAGTTACGGGACAGGGTTGACTGAAGCTTTCTTT. Protein product: CASSYGTGLTEAFF.